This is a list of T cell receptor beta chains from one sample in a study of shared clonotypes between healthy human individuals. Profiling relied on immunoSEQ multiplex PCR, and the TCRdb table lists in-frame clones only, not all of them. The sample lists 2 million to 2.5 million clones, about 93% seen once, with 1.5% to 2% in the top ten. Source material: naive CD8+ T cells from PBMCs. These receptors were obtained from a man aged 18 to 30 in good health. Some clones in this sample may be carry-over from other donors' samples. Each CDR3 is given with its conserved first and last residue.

CASSADTQYF | TRBV19
CASSGYVSGRATAGELFF | TRBV9
CASSPAAPGLDPREQFF | TRBV5-1
CASSSGLAGVPDTQYF | TRBV7-9
CASSQEGGTGAQETQYF | TRBV4-2
CASSLRGTLDYNEQFF | TRBV9
CASSVGLAGATGELFF | TRBV5-1
CASSNLGTLSHEKLFF | TRBV7-9
CATSSGGLAGSYNEQFF | TRBV15
CASSLGQGSNEQFF | TRBV27
CASSLRGRDTGELFF | TRBV7-9
CASSLFLGYEQYF | TRBV28
CASSFWEPGTERETQYF | TRBV28
CASSQRTVNTEAFF | TRBV2
CASSLRPATNEKLFF | TRBV7-6
CASSSHSGRALDTQYF | TRBV7-3
CASAPAVGDDTQYF | TRBV4-2
CASSTRQGKETQYF | TRBV19
CASSPRHTPNEQYF | TRBV6-5
CASSISPVSYEQYF | TRBV19
CASSETETSYEQYF | TRBV5-6
CASSREPGQGYYEQYF | TRBV7-8
CASSLLRGPNYGYTF | TRBV7-8
CASATEAGETQYF | TRBV12-5
CASSPVAFLASHEQFF | TRBV7-7
CASSGQGAFYEQYF | TRBV28
CASSPRDYHTDTQYF | TRBV5-1
CSVEDLIGTAEGYTF | TRBV29-1
CASSPSVSYNEQFF | TRBV14
CASSLVTSYEQYF | TRBV11-2
CAISESYYISGANVLTF | TRBV10-3
CASSLDGLAGGPWTYEQYF | TRBV11-2
CASSLGTGGGYEQYF | TRBV27
CASSRGADTQYF | TRBV7-9
CASSLVGQQANYGYTF | TRBV7-9
CASSMSSMGTGELFF | TRBV19
CASSAGTSGTNEQFF | TRBV9
CASSFDLGARETEAFF | TRBV2
CASSTGQGAFF | TRBV27
CASGLGTGFGTDTQYF | TRBV12-5
CASRGVLSNQPQHF | TRBV18